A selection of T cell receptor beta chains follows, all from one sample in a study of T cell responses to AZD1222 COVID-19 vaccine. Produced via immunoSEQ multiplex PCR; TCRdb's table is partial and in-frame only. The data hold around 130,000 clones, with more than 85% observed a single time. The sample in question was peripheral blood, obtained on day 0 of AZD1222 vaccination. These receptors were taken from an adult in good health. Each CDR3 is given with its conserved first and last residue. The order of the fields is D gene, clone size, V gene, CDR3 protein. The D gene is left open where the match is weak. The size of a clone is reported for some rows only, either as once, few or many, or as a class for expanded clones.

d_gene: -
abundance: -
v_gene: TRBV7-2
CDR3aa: CASSLVSGWDEQYF

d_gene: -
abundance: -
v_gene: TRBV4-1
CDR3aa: CASSARGVLNTEAFF

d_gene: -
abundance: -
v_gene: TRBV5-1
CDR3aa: CASSARETQYF

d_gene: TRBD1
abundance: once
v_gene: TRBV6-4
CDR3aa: CASSHTPGQGHNEQFF

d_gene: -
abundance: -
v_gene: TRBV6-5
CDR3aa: CASVGKAGHNTEAFF

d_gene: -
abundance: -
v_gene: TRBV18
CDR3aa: CASSPDGGRREKLFF

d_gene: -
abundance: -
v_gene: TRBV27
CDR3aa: CASSYSQASTEAFF

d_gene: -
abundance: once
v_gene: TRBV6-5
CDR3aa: CASSYSETGAQYF

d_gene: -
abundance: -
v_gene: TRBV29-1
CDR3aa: CSVEGGQLNTEAFF

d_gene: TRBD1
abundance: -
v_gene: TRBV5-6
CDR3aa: CASSRETGHSTDTQYF

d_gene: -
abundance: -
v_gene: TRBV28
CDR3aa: CASDQGYVNTEAFF

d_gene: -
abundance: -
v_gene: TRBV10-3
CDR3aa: CATGDSYTGELFF

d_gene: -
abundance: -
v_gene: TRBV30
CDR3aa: CAWSPEITYGYTF

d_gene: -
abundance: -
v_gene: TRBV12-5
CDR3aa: CASGLALSEQFF

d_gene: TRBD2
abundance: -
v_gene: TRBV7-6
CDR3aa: CASSPGLAGAARYNEQFF

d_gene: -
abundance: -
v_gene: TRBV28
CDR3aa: CASSFSIVGVFGQPQHF

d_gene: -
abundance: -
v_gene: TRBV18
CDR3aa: CASSPMDTNTEAFF

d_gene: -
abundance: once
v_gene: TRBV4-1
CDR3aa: CASSQDTQGIYEQYF

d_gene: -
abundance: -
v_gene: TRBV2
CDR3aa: CASSEFTISAIGELFF

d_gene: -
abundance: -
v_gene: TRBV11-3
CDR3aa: CASSEQGNEQFF

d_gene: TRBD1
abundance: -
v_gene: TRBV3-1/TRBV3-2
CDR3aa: CASSQARTGGQPQHF

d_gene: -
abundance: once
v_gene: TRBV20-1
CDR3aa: CSAPKRYEQYF

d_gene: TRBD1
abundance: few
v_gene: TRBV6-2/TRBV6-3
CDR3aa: CASSTSRLDRAGTEAFF

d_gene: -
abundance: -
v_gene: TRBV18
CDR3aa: CASSYTNEQFF

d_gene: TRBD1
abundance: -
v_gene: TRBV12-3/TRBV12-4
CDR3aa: CASRTTQGEKLFF

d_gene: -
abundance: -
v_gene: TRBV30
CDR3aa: CAWSVQGRRTYGYTF

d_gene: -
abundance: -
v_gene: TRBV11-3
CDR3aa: CASSLETGTEAFF

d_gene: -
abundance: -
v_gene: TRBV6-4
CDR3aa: CASRRQVGGSTEAFF

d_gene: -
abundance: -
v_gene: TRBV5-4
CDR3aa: CASREGVNTGELFF

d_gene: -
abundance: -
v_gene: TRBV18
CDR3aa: CASSPYLGEQYF

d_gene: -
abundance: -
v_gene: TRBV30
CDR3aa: CAWKPQGSYEQYF

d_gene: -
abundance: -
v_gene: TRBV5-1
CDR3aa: CASSLGRGSGYGYTF

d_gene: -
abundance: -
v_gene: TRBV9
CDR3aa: CASSVGSSYTGELFF

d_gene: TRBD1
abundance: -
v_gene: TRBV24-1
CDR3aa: CTTRKTGEGVQYF

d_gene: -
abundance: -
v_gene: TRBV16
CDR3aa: CASSPDPGTGNTIYF